This T cell receptor (beta chain) stems from a study of neoadjuvant anti-PD-1 for oral cavity cancer. Study details: Non-progressing patients received a fourth nivolumab dose near day 43, then surgery on days 50-56.

Germline V CDR1 and CDR2: SGHRS, YFSETQ. The CDR3 is 14 amino acids. V shed 7 bases and J shed 2 bases, with 13 bases lying between them. Comments on this clone: The antigen is not known.

Most PBMC samples had 450 to 500 ng input DNA in six replicates. Libraries were prepared by immunoSEQ multiplex PCR; TCRdb keeps only in-frame clonotypes and omits some of them. The sample includes about 9,600 clones, 60% to 80% of them seen just once. Findings of the study overall: TCR analyses covered only a few patients per response group.

Time point specified: after neoadjuvant nivolumab, at surgical resection. Patients had HPV-negative, locally advanced oral cavity squamous cell carcinoma. Sequenced here: PBMCs, sampled after nivolumab (anti-PD-1) treatment. V is TRBV5-1 and J is TRBJ2-1; D may be TRBD2 (5 bases). The origin of this receptor is a person between 35 and 79 years old with oral cavity squamous cell carcinoma. This chain's CDR3 is CASQDSLTYNEQFF. CDR3 DNA sequence: TGCGCCAGCCAGGACTCTTTAACCTACAATGAGCAGTTCTTC.